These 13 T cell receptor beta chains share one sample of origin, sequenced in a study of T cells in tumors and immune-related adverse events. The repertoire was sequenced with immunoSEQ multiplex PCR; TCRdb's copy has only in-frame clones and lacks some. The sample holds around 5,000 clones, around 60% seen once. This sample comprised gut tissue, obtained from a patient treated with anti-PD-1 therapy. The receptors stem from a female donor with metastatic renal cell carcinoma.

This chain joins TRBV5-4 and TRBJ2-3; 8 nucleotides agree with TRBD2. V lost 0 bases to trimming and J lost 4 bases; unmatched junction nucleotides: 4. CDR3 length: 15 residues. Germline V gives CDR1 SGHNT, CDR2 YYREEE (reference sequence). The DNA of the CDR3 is TGTGCCAGCAGCTTGGCGGGGGGGCGTTCAGATACGCAGTATTTT. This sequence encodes CASSLAGGRSDTQYF.

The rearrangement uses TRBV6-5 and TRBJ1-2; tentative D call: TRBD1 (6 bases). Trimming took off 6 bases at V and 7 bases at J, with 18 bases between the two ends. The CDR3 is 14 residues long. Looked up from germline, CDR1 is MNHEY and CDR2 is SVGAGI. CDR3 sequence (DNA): TGTGCCAGCAGATTAGAACCGGACAGTTCTGGCTACACCTTC. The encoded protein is CASRLEPDSSGYTF.

The CDR3 loop is CAIRGQGGEQYF. DNA for the CDR3: TGTGCCATCAGGGGACAGGGGGGGGAGCAGTACTTC. The rearrangement joins TRBV11-3 to TRBJ2-5, with 11 bases lining up with TRBD1. The ends lost 10 bases at V and 11 bases at J; junction bases unmatched: 9. The CDR3 totals 12 residues. The germline V gene encodes CDR1 SGHNT and CDR2 YENEEA.

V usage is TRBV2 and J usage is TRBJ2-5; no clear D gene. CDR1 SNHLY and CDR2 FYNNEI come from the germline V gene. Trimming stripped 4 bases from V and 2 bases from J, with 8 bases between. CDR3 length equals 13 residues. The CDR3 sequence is CASSVDSQETQYF. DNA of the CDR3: TGTGCCAGCAGTGTCGACTCGCAAGAGACCCAGTACTTC.

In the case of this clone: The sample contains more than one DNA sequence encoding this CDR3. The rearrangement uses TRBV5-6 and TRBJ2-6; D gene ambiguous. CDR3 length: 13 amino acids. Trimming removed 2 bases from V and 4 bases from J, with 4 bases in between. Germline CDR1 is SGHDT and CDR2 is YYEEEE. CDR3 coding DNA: TGTGCCAGCAGCTTCAGCGGGGCCAACGTCCTGACTTTC. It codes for CASSFSGANVLTF. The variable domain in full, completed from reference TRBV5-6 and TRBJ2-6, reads DAGVTQSPTHLIKTRGQQVTLRCSPKSGHDTVSWYQQALGQGPQFIFQYYEEEERQRGNFPDRFSGHQFPNYSSELNVNALLLGDSALYLCASSFSGANVLTFGAGSRLTVL.

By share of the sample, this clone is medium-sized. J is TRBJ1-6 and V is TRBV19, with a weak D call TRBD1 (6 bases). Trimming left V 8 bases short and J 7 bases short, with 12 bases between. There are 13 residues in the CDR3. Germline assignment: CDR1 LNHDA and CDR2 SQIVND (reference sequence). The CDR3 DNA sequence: TGTGCCAGTTCCTTGGACAGAAATTCACCCCTCCACTTT. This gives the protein CASSLDRNSPLHF.

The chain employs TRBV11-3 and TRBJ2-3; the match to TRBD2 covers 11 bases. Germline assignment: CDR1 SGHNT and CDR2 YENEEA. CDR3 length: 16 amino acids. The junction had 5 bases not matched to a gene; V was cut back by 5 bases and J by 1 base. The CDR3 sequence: CASSRGTSGRTDTQYF. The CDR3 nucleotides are TGTGCCAGCAGCCGTGGGACTAGCGGCCGCACAGATACGCAGTATTTT.

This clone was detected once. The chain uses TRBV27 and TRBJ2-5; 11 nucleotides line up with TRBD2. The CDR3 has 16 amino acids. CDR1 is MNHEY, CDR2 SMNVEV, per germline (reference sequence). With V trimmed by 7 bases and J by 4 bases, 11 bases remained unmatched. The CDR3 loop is CASKASGGNNRETQYF. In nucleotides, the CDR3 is TGTGCCAGCAAGGCTAGCGGGGGGAACAACCGAGAGACCCAGTACTTC.

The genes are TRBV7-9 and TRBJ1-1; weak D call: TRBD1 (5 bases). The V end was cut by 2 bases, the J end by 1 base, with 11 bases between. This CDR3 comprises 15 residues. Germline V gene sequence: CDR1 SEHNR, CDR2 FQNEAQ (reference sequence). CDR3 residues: CASSLLRGTNTEAFF. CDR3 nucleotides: TGTGCCAGCAGCTTACTTCGGGGGACGAACACTGAAGCTTTCTTT.

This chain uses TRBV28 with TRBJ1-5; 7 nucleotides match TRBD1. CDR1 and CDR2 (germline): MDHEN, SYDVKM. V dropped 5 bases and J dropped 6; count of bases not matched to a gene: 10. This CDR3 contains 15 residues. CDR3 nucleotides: TGTGCCAGCAGTCCGCGACAGGGACTGGTTCAGCCCCAGCATTTT. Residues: CASSPRQGLVQPQHF. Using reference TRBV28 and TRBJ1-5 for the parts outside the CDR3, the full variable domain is DVKVTQSSRYLVKRTGEKVFLECVQDMDHENMFWYRQDPGLGLRLIYFSYDVKMKEKGDIPEGYSVSREKKERFSLILESASTNQTSMYLCASSPRQGLVQPQHFGDGTRLSIL.

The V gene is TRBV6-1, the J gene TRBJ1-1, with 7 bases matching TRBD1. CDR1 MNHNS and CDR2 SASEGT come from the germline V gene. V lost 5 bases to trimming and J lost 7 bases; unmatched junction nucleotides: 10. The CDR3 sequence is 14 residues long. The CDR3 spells CASSSPRGKGEAFF. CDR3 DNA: TGTGCCAGCAGTTCACCCAGGGGGAAGGGTGAAGCTTTCTTT.

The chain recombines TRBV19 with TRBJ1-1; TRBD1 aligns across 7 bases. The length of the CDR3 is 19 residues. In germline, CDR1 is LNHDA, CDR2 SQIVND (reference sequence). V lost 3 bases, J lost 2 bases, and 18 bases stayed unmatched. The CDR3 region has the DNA TGTGCCAGTAGTATCCTTCCAGGGGGAGTTTTTCGAGTAAACACTGAAGCTTTCTTT. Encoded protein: CASSILPGGVFRVNTEAFF.

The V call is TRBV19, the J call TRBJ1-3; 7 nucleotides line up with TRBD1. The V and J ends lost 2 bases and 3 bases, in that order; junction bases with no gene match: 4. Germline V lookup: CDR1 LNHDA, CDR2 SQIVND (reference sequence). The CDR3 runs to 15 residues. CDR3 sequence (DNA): TGTGCCAGTAGTATACCAGGGGGAAATGGAAACACCATATATTTT. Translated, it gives CASSIPGGNGNTIYF.